A selection of T cell receptor beta chains follows, all from one sample in a study of cytotoxic CD8 clonotypes in ibrutinib-treated CLL. Sequenced by immunoSEQ multiplex PCR; TCRdb stores in-frame clones only, minus some. The data contain a few hundred thousand clones, almost 80% of them seen just once; the ten biggest clones take up 6.5% to 8%. The sample consisted of PBMCs, taken before ibrutinib treatment. These receptors were obtained from a human donor with chronic lymphocytic leukemia. The CDR3 runs from the conserved cysteine through the conserved F or W. D genes are given only for firm matches. Size is stated for part of the rows, as once, few or many counts, or as a class when the clone is expanded.

.,TRBJ2-3,TRBV6-5,many,TGTGCCAGCAGTTACAATCACGGATCTAGCACAGATACGCAGTATTTT,CASSYNHGSSTDTQYF
.,TRBJ2-7,TRBV7-2,few,TGTGCCAGCAGCTTAATTGCGGCTCCCGAGCAGTACTTC,CASSLIAAPEQYF
.,TRBJ1-2,TRBV10-1,few,TGCGCCAGCAGGGAATCTGCAGGGAAGGGGTATGGCTACACCTTC,CASRESAGKGYGYTF
.,TRBJ2-7,TRBV30,.,TGTGCCTGGAGCATCCCCGGGACATCCTACGAGCAGTACTTC,CAWSIPGTSYEQYF
TRBD1,TRBJ1-4,TRBV30,.,TGTGCCTGGAGTGTAGGACAGGGACTGTTTTTT,CAWSVGQGLFF
TRBD1,TRBJ2-7,TRBV15,.,TGTGCCACCAGTACACTATCGGGACAGGAGCTCTACGAGCAGTACTTC,CATSTLSGQELYEQYF
TRBD2,TRBJ2-3,TRBV7-3,.,TGTGCCAGCCCACTAGCGGGAGGCCGAAGCACAGATACGCAGTATTTT,CASPLAGGRSTDTQYF
.,TRBJ2-1,TRBV7-2,.,TGTGCCAGCAGCCCGTGGGGGCCAACCCCCTACAATGAGCAGTTCTTC,CASSPWGPTPYNEQFF
.,TRBJ2-3,TRBV7-6,few,TGTGCCAGCAGCTTACGGGGGTTAGATACGCAGTATTTT,CASSLRGLDTQYF
TRBD1,TRBJ1-2,TRBV2,.,TGTGCCAGCAGGAAGGGACAGATCTATGGCTACACCTTC,CASRKGQIYGYTF
TRBD2,TRBJ2-1,TRBV7-8,.,TGTGCCAGCAGCTATAGCGGGAGGGGGAATGAGCAGTTCTTC,CASSYSGRGNEQFF
.,TRBJ1-1,TRBV7-6,.,TGTGCCAGCAGCTTAACCCTAGGGTTGAACACTGAAGCTTTCTTT,CASSLTLGLNTEAFF
TRBD1,TRBJ1-2,TRBV28,.,TGTGCCAGCAGTTCATTTAGGGGGCAGGTCTATGGCTACACCTTC,CASSSFRGQVYGYTF
.,TRBJ1-5,TRBV7-8,.,TGTGCCAGCAGCTTAAATTCCCGCTTCAGCTGGGAGCCCCAGCATTTT,CASSLNSRFSWEPQHF
.,TRBJ2-3,TRBV7-2,.,TGTGCCAGCAGCCCGGGACCTTCAGATACGCAGTATTTT,CASSPGPSDTQYF
TRBD2,TRBJ2-1,TRBV29-1,.,TGCAGCGCCAGACTAGCGGGGCTCTCCTACAATGAGCAGTTCTTC,CSARLAGLSYNEQFF
.,TRBJ2-2,TRBV30,.,TGTGCCTGGAGCAGGGATACAGCCTCCGGGGAGCTGTTTTTT,CAWSRDTASGELFF
.,TRBJ2-4,TRBV4-2,.,TGTGCCAGCAGCCAAGATCTAAGGCCCACCCAGCTTCAGTACTTC,CASSQDLRPTQLQYF
.,TRBJ2-7,TRBV5-4,.,TGTGCCAGCAGCTTGGGGGCCACACGAGGGCAGTACTTC,CASSLGATRGQYF
TRBD1,TRBJ2-7,TRBV25-1,.,TGTGCCAGCAGTGAATCAGGGGGACGGCCCGAGCAGTACTTC,CASSESGGRPEQYF
TRBD1,TRBJ2-7,TRBV18,few,TGTGCCAGCTCACACGGACAGGTTATCAACGAGCAGTACTTC,CASSHGQVINEQYF
.,TRBJ1-3,TRBV6-5,.,TGTGCCAGCAGTTCCCCGACTAGATCTGGAAACACCATATATTTT,CASSSPTRSGNTIYF
.,TRBJ2-7,TRBV7-2,.,TGTGCCAGCAGCCCCCGGGCTAGATCCGAGCAGTACTTC,CASSPRARSEQYF
.,TRBJ1-3,TRBV4-3,.,TGCGCCAGCAGCCAAGAGCCCGGGCTCCGAGGTAACACCATATATTTT,CASSQEPGLRGNTIYF
.,TRBJ1-3,TRBV6-1,.,TGTGCCAGCAGTGCAAACAGGGTTAGAAACACCATATATTTT,CASSANRVRNTIYF
.,TRBJ1-4,TRBV14,.,TGTGCCAGCAGCCCCCAGACGGGCCCGAATGAAAAACTGTTTTTT,CASSPQTGPNEKLFF
TRBD1,TRBJ2-7,TRBV11-3,.,TGTGCCAGCAGCTCGACCGGGACAGGTCCAGGAGAGCAGTACTTC,CASSSTGTGPGEQYF
.,TRBJ1-1,TRBV28,.,TGTGCCACCCTACAGGGATCTCTGAAAGCTTTCTTT,CATLQGSLKAFF
TRBD1,TRBJ2-2,TRBV7-9,few,TGTGCCAGCAGCCCGGGACAGGCTCTTGGGGAGCTGTTTTTT,CASSPGQALGELFF
.,TRBJ2-5,TRBV29-1,.,TGCAGCGTTGAAAAGGGGCGTGGAGAGACCCAGTACTTC,CSVEKGRGETQYF
TRBD1,TRBJ2-3,TRBV5-1,.,TGCGCCAGCAGCGGGGGACAGGGTGCAGATACGCAGTATTTT,CASSGGQGADTQYF
.,TRBJ1-4,TRBV9,.,TGTGCCAGCAGCTTAGGATGGGGCACAGGGTTTGGTAATGAAAAACTGTTTTTT,CASSLGWGTGFGNEKLFF
.,TRBJ1-1,TRBV5-6,.,TGTGCCAGCAGCTTGGGGTACCCTCAGGGGAACACTGAAGCTTTCTTT,CASSLGYPQGNTEAFF
TRBD2,TRBJ2-3,TRBV7-2,.,TGTGCCAGCAGCTTAGGGACTAGCGGGAGTTCGCAGTATTTT,CASSLGTSGSSQYF
.,TRBJ1-2,TRBV5-4,.,TGTGCCAGCAGCTTGGATCAGGACAACCCAAACTATGGCTACACCTTC,CASSLDQDNPNYGYTF
.,TRBJ2-7,TRBV27,.,TGTGCCAGCAGTTTACGACGGCAGGGGGGCTACGAGCAGTACTTC,CASSLRRQGGYEQYF
.,TRBJ1-5,TRBV7-8,few,TGTGCCAGCAGCTCTGACAGGCGCAATCAGCCCCAGCATTTT,CASSSDRRNQPQHF
.,TRBJ1-2,TRBV5-1,.,TGCGCCAGCAGCTCCCCGAAAGGGAATGGGGGTGAGGAAGCTAACTATGGCTACACCTTC,CASSSPKGNGGEEANYGYTF
.,TRBJ1-2,TRBV29-1,.,TGCAGCGCCGGAAGAGAAAGAGGGTTCTATGGCTACACCTTC,CSAGRERGFYGYTF
.,TRBJ1-5,TRBV28,.,TGTGCCAGCTACACGGGGCTGGAGCCCCAGCATTTT,CASYTGLEPQHF
.,TRBJ1-2,TRBV4-3,.,TGCGCCAGCAGCAAATCCACAGTCTATGGCTACACCTTC,CASSKSTVYGYTF
.,TRBJ2-1,TRBV4-2,.,TGTGCCAGCAGCCAACCCAGTGGGGGCGACCTTAATGAGCAGTTCTTC,CASSQPSGGDLNEQFF